Detailed here is one T cell receptor beta chain. Its recognized antigen is unknown. There are no base qualities to consult, and no much larger clone falls within one base. From the cysteine up to the phenylalanine, the CDR3 has a length of 14 residues. The sequence is cut down to CDR3 DNA, 42 bases in frame from base 1. Looking up the germline V gene yields CDR1 MDHEN and CDR2 SYDVKM. A distance of 20 bases separates the germline ends of V and J, which lose 6 bases and 9 bases respectively. TCR CDR3 regions were amplified from genomic DNA by multiplex PCR using the deep immunoSEQ assay. Extracted genomic DNA from each cell subset was distributed evenly across all wells of several immunoSEQ 96-well plates, and each plate was treated as a replicate. For sorted subsets, around 200 ng genomic DNA, equal to some 30,000 T cell genomes, was loaded into each replicate PCR. The purified libraries were quantified using a Qubit 3.0 fluorometer, sized with a Bioanalyzer 2100, and then quantified again using the KAPA Library Quantification kit. Each immunoSEQ 96-well plate was sequenced on its own single-read 150-cycle Illumina NextSeq 550 flow cell. The study's own analysis went as follows. Because only junctional sequences without quality scores were contained in the immunoSEQ output, filtering matching that applied to full-length reads could not be performed. To assign V/J genes and CDR3, sequences were annotated against IMGT germline references using PyIR, a Python wrapper for IgBLAST v1.9. Reads were removed for weak V/J assignments (E-value above 1e-6), missing CDR3, stop codons, out-of-frame junctions, or ambiguous translated residues. V3J clonotypes were defined as sequences sharing the same inferred V gene, J gene, and CDR3 amino acid sequence. The percentage overlap between two repertoires was calculated by dividing the number of shared unique clonotypes by the size of the smaller repertoire. Richness of each repertoire was evaluated using RTK rarefaction, the Chao1 estimator, and Recon v2.1 estimates of unobserved clonotypes. Generation probabilities were computed with OLGA for all TCRbeta clonotypes obtained by the gDNA method from a few donors. TCRdb's version of the immuneACCESS table is confined to in-frame rearrangements and falls short of the full clone set. An unresolved V gene accounts for under half of the shortfall where checked; the remainder is of unknown origin. V and J calls and clone size come straight from that table; D and trimming were deduced from the DNA. The sample table holds around 2,000,000 clones, of which about 95% were seen once. The ten biggest clones cover more than 0.1% of the sample.

The donors were healthy, HIV-negative adults with no recently reported acute infections or vaccinations. Only Caucasian adults living in Nashville, Tennessee, USA were represented among the donors. CD4+ T cells were enriched by magnetic negative selection, after which naive cells were positively selected on CD45RA and the negative fraction was taken as the memory subset. Blood was obtained by leukapheresis, after which PBMCs were separated by Ficoll-Histopaque density gradient centrifugation and cryopreserved in liquid nitrogen vapor phase. Purity and quantity of every magnetically sorted T cell population were checked by analytical flow cytometry. Each sorted fraction had its genomic DNA isolated and then quantified by UV absorbance on a Nanodrop 2000c. The sample comes from a study of shared clonotypes between healthy human individuals (dated by TCRdb to the early 2020s). About the full investigation: A few men and two women, aged 18 to 49 years, made up the cohort. The study deeply sequenced blood TCR repertoires of several healthy adults to estimate repertoire size and the extent of clonotype sharing between individuals. To increase sequencing depth and limit assay-specific biases, different laboratories used diverse techniques to prepare libraries and sequence TCR repertoires. Each donor's leukapheresis produced roughly between roughly 0.85 and 10 billion PBMCs. For each donor, CD4 naive and CD4 memory were each given three plates, CD8 naive was given two plates, and CD8 memory was given one plate. Broad study findings and their caveats: Across a few donors, around 5.4% of naive CD4, approximately 3.5% of naive CD8, 2.3% of memory CD4, and about 0.44% of memory CD8 clonotypes were shared. The genetic and exposure-history diversity represented was limited by the small number of donors. Incomplete sequencing was indicated by rarefaction of sorted-subset datasets, despite the large sequencing depth. Pairwise subsampling led to the expectation that sequencing depth would affect the degree of clonotype sharing among donors. Clonotypes shared by all four sorted-subset donors showed higher generation probabilities than non-shared clonotypes. Larger estimated clonotype richness was generally found for naive subsets than for memory subsets. Sampling was restricted to blood, and TCR repertoires in tissues likely differ from the TCR repertoires found in blood.

The sequence links TRBV28 to TRBJ1-1; the D gene is not confidently resolved. This TCR was sampled from a man aged 18 to 29 in good health. The sequencing sample was made of naive CD4+ T cells sorted from blood. The sample's cell subset or site label, in plain terms: CD45RA+ positively selected. The encoded CDR3 is CASSPGHEAGKAFF. The DNA is as follows: TGTGCCAGCAGCCCGGGCCACGAGGCTGGCAAAGCTTTCTTT.